The subject of this entry is one TCR beta chain. Its antigen is unknown. This sample is drawn from a study of cytomegalovirus exposure and HLA in healthy donors. General study findings and limits: As a later analysis showed, a missense DCLRE1C variant was linked to trimming of TCR beta V- and J-genes. An analysis done earlier found most TCR beta V segments productive about 90% or about 30% of the time. HLA-A and HLA-B allele assignments for most subjects were reportedly predicted accurately using TCR beta sequences.

PCR employed 60 Vbeta and 13 Jbeta primers. Methods used by the authors: Around 80 million unique TCR beta chains, some 10 million of them shared, were counted by a later analysis. Profiled with immunoSEQ multiplex PCR; TCRdb holds only in-frame clones, not every one. Clone size and V and J calls were adopted from that table, with D and trimming inferred from the DNA. The repertoire holds approximately 88,000 clones, 77% seen once, with approximately 7.4% in the top ten. The V gene's germline CDR1 is SGHTA and CDR2 FQGNSA. The CDR3 loop spans 17 amino acids. V dropped 4 bases and J dropped 3 bases, with 21 bases sitting between them.

Sequencing input: PBMCs. The TCR sequence derives from a man in his forties or fifties in good health and CMV-seropositive. The chain recombines TRBV7-2 with TRBJ2-5; possible D gene TRBD2, 7 bases. The DNA of the CDR3 is TGTGCCAGCAGCTCCTTATCTTTGGGGGGGGCCAAAGAGACCCAGTACTTC. This codes for CASSSLSLGGAKETQYF.